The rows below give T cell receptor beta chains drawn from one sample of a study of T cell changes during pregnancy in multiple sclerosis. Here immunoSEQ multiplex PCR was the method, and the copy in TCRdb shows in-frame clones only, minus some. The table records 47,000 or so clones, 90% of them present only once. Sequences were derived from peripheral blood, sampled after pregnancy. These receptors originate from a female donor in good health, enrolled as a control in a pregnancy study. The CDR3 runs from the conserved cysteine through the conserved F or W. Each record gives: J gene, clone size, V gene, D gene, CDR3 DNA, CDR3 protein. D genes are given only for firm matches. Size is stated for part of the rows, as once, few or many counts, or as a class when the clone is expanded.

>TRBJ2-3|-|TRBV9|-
TGTGCCAGCAGCGTCTACGGGTACACGGGTACGCAGTATTTT
CASSVYGYTGTQYF
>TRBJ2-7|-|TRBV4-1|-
TGCGCCAGCAGCCAACCACAGGGCGAGCAGTACTTC
CASSQPQGEQYF
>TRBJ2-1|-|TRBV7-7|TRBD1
TGTGCTAGCAGCATTGGACAGGGGGCCAATGAGCAGTTCTTC
CASSIGQGANEQFF
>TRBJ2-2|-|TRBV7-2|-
TGTGCCAGCAGCTTAGTGGGGGCAGGGTGGAGCGGGGAGCTGTTTTTT
CASSLVGAGWSGELFF
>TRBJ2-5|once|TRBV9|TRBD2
TGTGCCAGCAGCTCCCGGGGGGGAGTACAAGAGACCCAGTACTTC
CASSSRGGVQETQYF
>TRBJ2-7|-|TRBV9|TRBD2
TGTGCCAGCAGCGGGGGGGGGAACTCCTACGAGCAGTACTTC
CASSGGGNSYEQYF
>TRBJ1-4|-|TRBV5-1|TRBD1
TGCGCCAGCAGGGTAGGGGACAGGGAGAATGAAAAACTGTTTTTT
CASRVGDRENEKLFF
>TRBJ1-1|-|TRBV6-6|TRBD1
TGTGCCAGCAGCCTACGACAGGGCAACACTGAAGCTTTCTTT
CASSLRQGNTEAFF
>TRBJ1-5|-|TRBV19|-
TGTGCCAGTAGTCCGACAGGTTACAATCAGCCCCAGCATTTT
CASSPTGYNQPQHF
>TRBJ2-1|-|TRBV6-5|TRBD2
TGTGCCAGCAGTTACCCTAGCGGGGCCTACAATGAGCAGTTCTTC
CASSYPSGAYNEQFF
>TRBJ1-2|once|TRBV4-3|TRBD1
TGCGCCAGCAGCGGGACAGGGGGCGATAGTCACTATGGCTACACCTTC
CASSGTGGDSHYGYTF
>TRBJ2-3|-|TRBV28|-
TGTGCCAGCAGCGAAGGCGAGCGGAGCACAGATACGCAGTATTTT
CASSEGERSTDTQYF
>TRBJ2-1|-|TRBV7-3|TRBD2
TGTGCCAGCAGCTTAAACCGGGGGGGATACAATGAGCAGTTCTTC
CASSLNRGGYNEQFF
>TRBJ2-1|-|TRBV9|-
TGTGCCAGCAGCGTACGGTCTTTACCCCTCAATGAGCAGTTCTTC
CASSVRSLPLNEQFF
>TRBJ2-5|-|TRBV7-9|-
TGTGCCAGCAGCTTAGCCACGGCAGGTAAAGAGACCCAGTACTTC
CASSLATAGKETQYF
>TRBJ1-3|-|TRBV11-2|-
TGTGCCAGCAGCATCTCGGACTGGTACACTCTGGAAAACACCATATATTTT
CASSISDWYTLENTIYF
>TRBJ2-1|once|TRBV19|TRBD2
TGTGCCAGTAGTCTAAGCGGGAGGGCCTCAAATGAGCAGTTCTTC
CASSLSGRASNEQFF
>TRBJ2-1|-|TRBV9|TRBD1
TGTGCCAGCAGCACCCAGGGGGCAGGTGAGCAGTTCTTC
CASSTQGAGEQFF
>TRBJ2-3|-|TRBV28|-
TGTGCCAGCAGTTTATTCGGGCGGACTAGCACAGATACGCAGTATTTT
CASSLFGRTSTDTQYF
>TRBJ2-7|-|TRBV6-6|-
TGTGCCAGCAGTTTTGCAGGCGGGCACGAGCAGTACTTC
CASSFAGGHEQYF
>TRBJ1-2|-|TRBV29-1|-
TGCAGCGGAGGGACAACCGAGGGCTACACCTTC
CSGGTTEGYTF
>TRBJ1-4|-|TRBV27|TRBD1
TGTGCCAGCAGTTATAACAGGGGGGCAACTAATGAAAAACTGTTTTTT
CASSYNRGATNEKLFF
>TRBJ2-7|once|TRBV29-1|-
TGCAGCGCCCTTACAGGTAGCGAGCAGTACTTC
CSALTGSEQYF
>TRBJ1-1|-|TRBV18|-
TGTGCCAGCTCACCAGGTGCGGGGGAGAACACTGAAGCTTTCTTT
CASSPGAGENTEAFF
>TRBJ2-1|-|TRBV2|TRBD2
TGTGCCAGCAGTCGAATAGCGGGGGGATACAATGAGCAGTTCTTC
CASSRIAGGYNEQFF
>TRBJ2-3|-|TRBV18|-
TGTGCCAGCTCACCACCGAACAGGGCGAGAGATACGCAGTATTTT
CASSPPNRARDTQYF
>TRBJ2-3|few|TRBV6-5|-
TGTGCCAGCAGTTACTCGATTAGCTTAGATACGCAGTATTTT
CASSYSISLDTQYF
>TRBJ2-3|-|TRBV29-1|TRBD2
TGCAGCGTTGCTGGACTAGCGGGAGTAGATACGCAGTATTTT
CSVAGLAGVDTQYF
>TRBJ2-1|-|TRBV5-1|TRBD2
TGCGCCAGCAGCTTGATGCGGGAGGGCCGGAATGAGCAGTTCTTC
CASSLMREGRNEQFF
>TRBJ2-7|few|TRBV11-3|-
TGTGCCAGCAGCTTAGACTCACAGGTCAGTCACGAGCAGTACTTC
CASSLDSQVSHEQYF
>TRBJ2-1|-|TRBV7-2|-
TGTGCCAGCAGTTCCGACTGGTCCTACAATGAGCAGTTCTTC
CASSSDWSYNEQFF
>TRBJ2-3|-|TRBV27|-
TGTGCCAGCAGTTCGGCGGGTAACACAGATACGCAGTATTTT
CASSSAGNTDTQYF
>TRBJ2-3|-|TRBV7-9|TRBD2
TGTGCCAGCAGCTTATTCCCACTAGCGGGGTCCACAGATACGCAGTATTTT
CASSLFPLAGSTDTQYF
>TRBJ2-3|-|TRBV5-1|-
TGCGCCAGCAGCACCGGGGGGCCCTGGGGTGCCGATACGCAGTATTTT
CASSTGGPWGADTQYF
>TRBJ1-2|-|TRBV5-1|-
TGCGCCAGCAGCTTAATTATTCCCAGGGACTATGGCTACACCTTC
CASSLIIPRDYGYTF
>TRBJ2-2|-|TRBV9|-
TGTGCCAGCAGCCCCCGCGGAACCGGGGAGCTGTTTTTT
CASSPRGTGELFF
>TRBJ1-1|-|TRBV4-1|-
TGCGCCAGCAGCCAAGATCCGCGACAGAGGATGAACACTGAAGCTTTCTTT
CASSQDPRQRMNTEAFF
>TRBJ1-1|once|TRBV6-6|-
TGTGCCAGCAGCCAAAACCGGACAGCCCGGAACACTGAAGCTTTCTTT
CASSQNRTARNTEAFF
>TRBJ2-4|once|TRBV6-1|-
TGTGCCAGCAGTGAACGGGGTCCCAAAAACATTCAGTACTTC
CASSERGPKNIQYF
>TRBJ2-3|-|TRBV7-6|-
TGTGCCAGCAGCTTAGGAGGAACTAGCACAGATACGCAGTATTTT
CASSLGGTSTDTQYF
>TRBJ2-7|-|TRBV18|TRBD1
TGTGCCAGCTCCCCTGGGACAGGGCCCTACGAGCAGTACTTC
CASSPGTGPYEQYF
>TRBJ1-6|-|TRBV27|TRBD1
TGTGCCAGCAGACCCCCGGGACAGCCCAATTCACCCCTCCACTTT
CASRPPGQPNSPLHF
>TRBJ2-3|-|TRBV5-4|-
TGTGCCAGCAGCTTGGGCGTCCCCTCCACAGATACGCAGTATTTT
CASSLGVPSTDTQYF
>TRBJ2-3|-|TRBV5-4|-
TGTGCCAGCACCCGCATGGGGCTCGATGGGGATACGCAGTATTTT
CASTRMGLDGDTQYF
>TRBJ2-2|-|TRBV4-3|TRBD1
TGCGCCAGCAGCCAGGGCAGATCCGGGACAGGGGGGACCGGGGAGCTGTTTTTT
CASSQGRSGTGGTGELFF
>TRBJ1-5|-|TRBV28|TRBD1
TGTGCCAGCAGTTCTCCAGACAGGGTTTATAGCAATCAGCCCCAGCATTTT
CASSSPDRVYSNQPQHF
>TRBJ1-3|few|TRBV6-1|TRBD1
TGTGCCAGCAGTGAAAGAACAGGGGAGTGGGGCACCATATATTTT
CASSERTGEWGTIYF
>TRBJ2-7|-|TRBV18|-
TGTGCCAGCTCACCACGGGACACGGGGGAGCAGTACTTC
CASSPRDTGEQYF
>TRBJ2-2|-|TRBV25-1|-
TGTGCCAGCAGTGACTTTCGCGGGTTTAACACCGGGGAGCTGTTTTTT
CASSDFRGFNTGELFF
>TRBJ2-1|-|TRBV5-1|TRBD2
TGCGCCAGCAGCTTGGGAGTAGCGGGGGACTACAATGAGCAGTTCTTC
CASSLGVAGDYNEQFF